This T cell receptor beta chain was obtained from a study of PD-1 blockade in classical Hodgkin lymphoma. Study-wide findings and caveats: Researchers reported that CD4+ TCR diversity, though not CD8+, rose significantly by C4D1. The authors excluded patients who started nivolumab under 1 year after ASCT. Newly diagnosed patients reportedly trailed healthy donors in baseline TCR diversity.

Worth noting for this clone: What it recognizes is unknown.

There was relapse after autologous stem cell transplantation in every patient, and there was variation in brentuximab vedotin exposure. This CDR3 is built from 15 residues. V lost 6 bases and J lost 7, with 19 bases in between. Germline V lookup: CDR1 SNHLY, CDR2 FYNNEI. Profiled with immunoSEQ multiplex PCR; TCRdb holds only in-frame clones, not every one. The sample lists tens of thousands of clones, 82% occurring once. The source material was peripheral blood mononuclear cells (PBMCs), sampled before the second cycle of nivolumab. The origin of this receptor is a human donor with classical Hodgkin lymphoma. The genes are TRBV2 and TRBJ1-5; TRBD1 is a possible D gene (6 bases). CDR3 sequence (DNA): TGTGCCAGCAGCCTAATAGGGGGAGAAAGGCAGCCCCAGCATTTT. Its protein product is CASSLIGGERQPQHF.